Below are 27 T cell receptor beta chains sequenced from a single sample in a study of CD8+ T cells in alopecia areata. Reverse transcribed after extraction, RNA yielded cDNA as the sequencing template. Clones were read by immunoSEQ multiplex PCR, and TCRdb kept only the in-frame ones, dropping some. The top ten hold approximately 0.79% of the sample, which has about 98,000 clones, under 45% seen once. Input material: CD4+ T cells sorted from blood. The receptors derive from a human donor with alopecia areata.

This clone was observed a few times. The chain carries TRBV29-1 and TRBJ1-2, with D hard to call. CDR3 length: 12 amino acids. Germline V CDR1 and CDR2: SQVTM, ANQGSEA. Trimming cost V 5 bases and J 2 bases, with 9 bases left between them. The CDR3 DNA reads as TGCAGCGTTAGGACCGAGAACTATGGCTACACCTTC. Residues: CSVRTENYGYTF. Variable domain in full (rest from reference TRBV29-1 and TRBJ1-2): SAVISQKPSRDICQRGTSLTIQCQVDSQVTMMFWYRQQPGQSLTLIATANQGSEATYESGFVIDKFPISRPNLTFSTLTVSNMSPEDSSIYLCSVRTENYGYTFGSGTRLTVV.

The genes are TRBV29-1 and TRBJ2-5; 11 positions agree with TRBD2. The V gene end was trimmed by 7 bases and the J gene end by 5 bases; junction bases not matched to a gene: 6. The CDR3 contains 13 residues. CDR1 and CDR2 (germline): SQVTM, ANQGSEA. The CDR3 sequence is CSGMTSGTETQYF. The CDR3 DNA reads TGCAGCGGCATGACTAGCGGGACTGAGACCCAGTACTTC.

This clone has more than one count but fewer than ten. The genes are TRBV4-1 and TRBJ2-5, with 12 bases fitting TRBD1. Germline lookup yields CDR1 MGHRA and CDR2 YSYEKL. V lost 2 bases, J lost 5 bases, and 6 bases stayed unmatched. The CDR3 totals 16 residues. CDR3 sequence reads: CASSQSGTGGFETQYF. CDR3 nucleotide sequence: TGCGCCAGCAGCCAATCCGGGACAGGGGGCTTCGAGACCCAGTACTTC.

The chain joins TRBV7-3 to TRBJ2-3; D uncertain. The CDR3 extends over 15 amino acids. The V gene's germline CDR1 is SGHTA and CDR2 FQGTGA. V lost 1 base to trimming and J lost 0 bases, with 8 bases between them. The CDR3 loop is CASSLNPGSTDTQYF. Written as DNA, the CDR3 is TGTGCCAGCAGCTTAAATCCCGGCAGCACAGATACGCAGTATTTT.

A few counts support this clone. The chain has TRBV29-1 and TRBJ2-5; 9 bases match TRBD2. This CDR3 has 15 amino acids. Germline V gene data show CDR1 as SQVTM and CDR2 as ANQGSEA. V gave up 3 bases and J gave up 1 base; unmatched junction bases: 6. In DNA, the CDR3 is TGCAGCGTTGACCCCGCGGGAGGGGTCCAAGAGACCCAGTACTTC. This encodes CSVDPAGGVQETQYF.

The chain uses TRBV5-1 and TRBJ2-3; no clear D gene. V was trimmed by 2 bases and J by 0 bases, leaving 10 bases between them. CDR1 and CDR2 from the germline V gene are SGHRS and YFSETQ. The CDR3 totals 15 residues. The CDR3 DNA reads TGCGCCAGCAGCTTCAGTGAACCTAGCACAGATACGCAGTATTTT. Protein product: CASSFSEPSTDTQYF.

This sequence joins TRBV4-3 and TRBJ2-1; 14 nucleotides align to TRBD2. Germline CDR1 and CDR2: LGHNA and YSLEER. CDR3 length equals 16 residues. V was clipped by 0 bases and J by 11 bases; unmatched bases: 6. CDR3 sequence: CASSQEPGLAGVKQFF. CDR3 sequence (DNA): TGCGCCAGCAGCCAAGAACCGGGACTAGCGGGAGTTAAGCAGTTCTTC.

The chain is built from TRBV28 and TRBJ2-7, with 7 bases lining up with TRBD1. Germline CDR1 and CDR2: MDHEN and SYDVKM. This CDR3 has 15 residues. V lost 4 bases, J lost 9 bases, and 15 bases stayed unmatched. The CDR3 here is CASSSPSGGVDGQYF. In DNA, the CDR3 is TGTGCCAGCAGTTCCCCCTCAGGGGGTGTTGATGGGCAGTACTTC.

V gene TRBV5-1 combines with J gene TRBJ2-3; TRBD2 matches 8 bases. CDR1 and CDR2 from the germline V gene are SGHRS and YFSETQ. The CDR3 totals 15 residues. V was pared by 4 bases and J by 4 bases, with 8 bases of the junction left unmatched. The CDR3 sequence is CASSLSGTSPDTQYF. The CDR3, as DNA: TGCGCCAGCAGCCTTAGCGGGACCAGTCCAGATACGCAGTATTTT.

The chain joins TRBV30 to TRBJ1-2, with D possibly matching TRBD1 (5 bases). Trimming shortened V by 4 bases and J by 4 bases, and 16 bases separated the two germline ends. This CDR3 has 14 amino acids. Per the germline V gene, CDR1 is GTSNPN and CDR2 is SVGIG (reference sequence). Here the CDR3 DNA reads TGTGCCTGGAATAGGCTGTCGGGGCCCTATGGCTACACCTTC. Translation: CAWNRLSGPYGYTF.

This clone has a handful of counts. The chain combines TRBV11-2 with TRBJ2-5; tentatively, D is TRBD2 (5 bases). This CDR3 spans 15 amino acids. CDR1 and CDR2 from the germline V gene are SGHAT and FQNNGV. Between the trimmed V and J ends, which lost 0 bases and 5 bases, there was a span of 13 bases. The CDR3 protein is CASSLEPGVRETQYF. The CDR3 bases are TGTGCCAGCAGCTTAGAACCCGGGGTGAGGGAGACCCAGTACTTC.

Comments on this clone: Other DNA sequences of this sample code for an identical CDR3. The genes are TRBV29-1 and TRBJ2-7; D may be TRBD2 (5 bases). Trimming cost V 1 base and J 2 bases, with 6 bases left between them. The CDR3 is made up of 12 amino acids. CDR1 is SQVTM, CDR2 ANQGSEA, per germline. The CDR3 loop reads CSVEGGAYEQYF. As DNA, the CDR3 is TGCAGCGTTGAAGGGGGAGCCTACGAGCAGTACTTC.

This chain connects TRBV23-1 to TRBJ2-7, with 10 bases lining up with TRBD1. TRBV23-1 is treated as an ORF (open reading frame) with a function not yet certain. V was clipped by 11 bases and J by 4 bases; unmatched bases: 8. This CDR3 has 13 amino acids. CDR3 loop: CAGERQGAYEQYF. In nucleotides, the CDR3 is TGCGCCGGTGAACGACAGGGGGCATACGAGCAGTACTTC.

This clone was found a few times. The chain combines TRBV27 with TRBJ2-3, with D possibly matching TRBD2 (7 bases). This CDR3 contains 17 residues. The V and J ends lost 5 bases and 4 bases respectively, with 22 bases between them. Germline assignment: CDR1 MNHEY and CDR2 SMNVEV (reference sequence). CDR3 in DNA: TGTGCCAGCAGTCCCGGCGAGGGGGGCGGGAGAGCAGATACGCAGTATTTT. It encodes CASSPGEGGGRADTQYF.

This sequence joins TRBV30 and TRBJ1-2; tentative D call: TRBD1 (5 bases). This CDR3 has 14 amino acids. Per germline, CDR1 GTSNPN and CDR2 SVGIG (reference sequence). With 5 bases removed from V and 4 bases from J, the gap between germline ends came to 17 bases. CDR3 region: CAWGGRRRGYGYTF. CDR3 sequence (DNA): TGTGCCTGGGGGGGACGACGGAGAGGCTATGGCTACACCTTC.

The chain has TRBV4-2 and TRBJ2-5; a possible D gene is TRBD2 (5 bases). Per the germline V gene, CDR1 is LGHNA and CDR2 is YNFKEQ. There are 14 residues in the CDR3. Trimming stripped 3 bases from V and 3 bases from J, with 11 bases between. In nucleotides, the CDR3 is TGTGCCAGCAGCCAGGGGTCGGGGAAAGAGACCCAGTACTTC. Protein: CASSQGSGKETQYF.

The V and J genes are TRBV29-1 and TRBJ2-5; 7 nucleotides agree with TRBD2. The CDR3 consists of 15 residues. Germline V lookup: CDR1 SQVTM, CDR2 ANQGSEA. The trim removed 4 bases at V and 1 base at J, leaving 9 bases unmatched. Here the CDR3 DNA reads TGCAGCGTTGCGAGCACGGGAGGCCCCCAAGAGACCCAGTACTTC. Protein sequence: CSVASTGGPQETQYF.

This chain links TRBV27 with TRBJ1-2, with a weak D call TRBD1 (5 bases). Germline V lookup: CDR1 MNHEY, CDR2 SMNVEV (reference sequence). This CDR3 has 15 amino acids. V lost 2 bases, J lost 2 bases, and 12 bases lay in between. CDR3 region: CASSLRVGRNYGYTF. CDR3 nucleotides: TGTGCCAGCAGTTTAAGGGTGGGGCGGAACTATGGCTACACCTTC.

This clone has only a few counts. The V and J genes are TRBV29-1 and TRBJ1-5, with D maybe TRBD1 (5 bases). The CDR3 length is 14 residues. Per the germline V gene, CDR1 is SQVTM and CDR2 is ANQGSEA. The ends were cut back, 5 bases at V and 4 bases at J, with 15 bases in the middle. The CDR3 DNA is TGCAGCGTTATCCTCGGGACGGGGAATCAGCCCCAGCATTTT. This translates into CSVILGTGNQPQHF.

This clone was recorded a few times. This chain uses TRBV29-1 with TRBJ2-6; D not certain. This CDR3 region has 13 residues. The germline V and J ends were trimmed by 4 bases and 5 bases, with 9 bases remaining between them. Germline V gives CDR1 SQVTM, CDR2 ANQGSEA. CDR3 coding DNA: TGCAGCGTTGTCGGAGCCTGGGCCAACGTCCTGACTTTC. Protein: CSVVGAWANVLTF.

This sequence joins TRBV30 and TRBJ2-3; D is possibly TRBD1 (5 bases). Looked up from germline, CDR1 is GTSNPN and CDR2 is SVGIG (reference sequence). This CDR3 has 13 amino acids. V gave up 3 bases and J gave up 10 bases, with 17 bases separating them. Here the CDR3 reads CAWSPEDTRPQYF. The CDR3 DNA reads as TGTGCCTGGAGCCCAGAGGACACCCGCCCGCAGTATTTT.

This chain links TRBV10-3 with TRBJ2-4, with 8 bases aligning to TRBD2. Per the germline V gene, CDR1 is ENHRY and CDR2 is SYGVKD. This CDR3 spans 15 amino acids. V lost 0 bases to trimming and J lost 7 bases; unmatched junction nucleotides: 5. This chain's CDR3 is CAISESGGTRNIQYF. CDR3 bases: TGTGCCATCAGTGAGTCCGGGGGGACTAGGAACATTCAGTACTTC.

This chain uses TRBV29-1 with TRBJ2-7; 7 nucleotides line up with TRBD2. V trimming: 5 bases; J trimming: 3 bases; junction bases outside the gene matches: 7. This CDR3 is 13 amino acids long. Germline V lookup: CDR1 SQVTM, CDR2 ANQGSEA. CDR3 nucleotides: TGCAGCGTTCATAGCACGGGAGGCTACGAGCAGTACTTC. This encodes CSVHSTGGYEQYF.

This clone showed up just a few times. CDR3 nucleotides: TGCAGCGTGAAATCGACAGGGGCCGGGGAGCAGTACTTC. This encodes CSVKSTGAGEQYF. V gene TRBV29-1 combines with J gene TRBJ2-7, with 8 bases that match TRBD1. Trimming cost V 6 bases and J 7 bases; bases outside gene matches: 11. Germline V gene lookup returns CDR1 SQVTM and CDR2 ANQGSEA. The CDR3 has 13 amino acids.

The J gene is TRBJ2-7, the V gene TRBV5-1, with no clear D. CDR3 size: 15 residues. Germline values: CDR1 SGHRS, CDR2 YFSETQ. V was trimmed by 5 bases and J by 3 bases, leaving 18 bases between them. The CDR3 spells CASRLLQDTLYEQYF. CDR3 nucleotides: TGCGCCAGCAGGTTACTTCAAGACACCCTCTACGAGCAGTACTTC.

The table lists this clone with a few counts. The V call is TRBV29-1, the J call TRBJ2-1; D is uncertain. Germline lookup yields CDR1 SQVTM and CDR2 ANQGSEA. Trimming stripped 4 bases from V and 8 bases from J, with 9 bases between. This CDR3 is built from 11 residues. The CDR3 region has the DNA TGCAGCGTTGGGGCAGCCGATGAGCAGTTCTTC. Encoded protein: CSVGAADEQFF.

V usage is TRBV28 and J usage is TRBJ2-7, with D perhaps TRBD2 (5 bases). The CDR3 runs 14 residues. V lost 6 bases and J 2 bases, leaving 14 bases between the germline ends. Germline V gene lookup returns CDR1 MDHEN and CDR2 SYDVKM. The CDR3 sequence: CASRSLGNPYEQYF. The CDR3 DNA reads as TGTGCCAGCAGGAGCCTCGGGAACCCCTACGAGCAGTACTTC.